This T cell receptor beta chain came from a study of shared clonotypes between healthy human individuals. Regarding the study as a whole: Clonotypes that were shared across a few donors made up approximately 5.1% of naive CD4 clonotypes.

The junction had 6 bases not matched to a gene; V was cut back by 4 bases and J by 2 bases. The CDR3 loop spans 15 amino acids. Germline-derived CDR1 and CDR2 are SGHRS and YFSETQ. Profiled with immunoSEQ multiplex PCR; TCRdb holds only in-frame clones, not every one. This table has roughly 1,100,000 clones, about 76% appearing once. In the case of this clone: The antigen remains undetermined.

This TCR was recovered from a man between 18 and 29 years old in good health. The V gene is TRBV5-1, the J gene TRBJ2-7; 10 bases map to TRBD2. The sequenced sample consisted of memory CD4+ T cells sorted from blood. Stated subset: CD45RA-negative fraction. In nucleotides, the CDR3 is TGCGCCAGCAGCGTACTAGCGGGGAGTACCTACGAGCAGTACTTC. The encoded protein is CASSVLAGSTYEQYF. Together with reference TRBV5-1 and TRBJ2-7, the CDR3 gives the full variable domain: KAGVTQTPRYLIKTRGQQVTLSCSPISGHRSVSWYQQTPGQGLQFLFEYFSETQRNKGNFPGRFSGRQFSNSRSEMNVSTLELGDSALYLCASSVLAGSTYEQYFGPGTRLTVT.